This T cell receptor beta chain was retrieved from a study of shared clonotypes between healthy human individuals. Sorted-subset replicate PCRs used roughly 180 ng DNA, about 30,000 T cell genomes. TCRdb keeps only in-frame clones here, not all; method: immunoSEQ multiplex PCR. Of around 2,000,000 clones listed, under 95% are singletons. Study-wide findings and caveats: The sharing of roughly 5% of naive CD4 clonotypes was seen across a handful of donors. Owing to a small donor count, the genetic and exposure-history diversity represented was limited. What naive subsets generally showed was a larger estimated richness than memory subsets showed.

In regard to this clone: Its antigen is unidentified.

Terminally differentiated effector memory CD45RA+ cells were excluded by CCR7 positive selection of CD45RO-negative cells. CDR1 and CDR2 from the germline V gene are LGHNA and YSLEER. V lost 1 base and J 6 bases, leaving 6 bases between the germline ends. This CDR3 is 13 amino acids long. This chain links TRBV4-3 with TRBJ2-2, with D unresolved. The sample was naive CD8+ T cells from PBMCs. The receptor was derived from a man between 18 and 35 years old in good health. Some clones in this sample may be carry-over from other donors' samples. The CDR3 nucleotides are TGCGCCAGCAGCCAAGTATTGTCCGGGGAGCTGTTTTTT. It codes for CASSQVLSGELFF.